This T cell receptor (beta chain) was profiled in a study of T-cell reconstitution after alpha-beta-depleted transplantation in children. Overall study findings and caveats: The high TCRbeta diversity at day 60 in some patients came from surviving recipient T cells and thymic progenitors. Several hundred expanded graft clones reportedly were the source of alpha-beta T cells about two months after transplant. T-cell counts and diversity at one year post-transplant came mainly from newly produced T cells.

TCRbeta library construction was performed incorporating unique molecular identifiers. TCRdb itself ran the PCR reads through MiXCR, one entry per CDR3 protein. The sample lists approximately 800,000 distinct CDR3 sequences, roughly 16% occurring once. This clonotype has just a few counts. Its antigen is unknown. Trimming removed 3 bases from V and 4 bases from J, with 15 bases in between. Germline CDR1 and CDR2: MNHEY and SMNVEV (reference sequence). This CDR3 region has 15 residues. The input for sequencing was PBMCs, mostly from graft donor cells, taken 360 days after TCRalphabeta/CD19-depleted stem cell transplant. This chain links TRBV27 with TRBJ2-5; D gene unclear. This receptor was taken from a male patient younger than 18 who had a stem cell transplant for acute lymphoblastic leukemia, so the T cells may come from the graft donor. CDR3 region: CASSLGSKPRETQYF. DNA of the CDR3: TGTGCCAGCAGTTTGGGGTCGAAACCCAGAGAGACCCAGTACTTC.